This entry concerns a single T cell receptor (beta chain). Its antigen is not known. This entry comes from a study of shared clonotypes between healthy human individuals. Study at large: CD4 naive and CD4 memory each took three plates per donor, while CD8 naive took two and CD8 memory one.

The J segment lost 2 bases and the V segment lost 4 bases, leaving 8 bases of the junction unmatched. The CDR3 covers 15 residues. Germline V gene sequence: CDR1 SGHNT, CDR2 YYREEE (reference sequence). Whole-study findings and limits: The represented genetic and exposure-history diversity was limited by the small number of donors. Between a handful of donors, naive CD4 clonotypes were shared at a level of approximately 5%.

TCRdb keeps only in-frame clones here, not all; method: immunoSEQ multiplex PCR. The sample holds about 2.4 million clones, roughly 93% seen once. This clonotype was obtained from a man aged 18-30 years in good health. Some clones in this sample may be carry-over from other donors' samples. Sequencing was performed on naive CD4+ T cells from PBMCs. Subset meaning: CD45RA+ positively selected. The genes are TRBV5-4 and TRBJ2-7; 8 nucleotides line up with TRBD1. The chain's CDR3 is CASSGGRGRTYEQYF. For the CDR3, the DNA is TGTGCCAGCAGCGGGGGCAGGGGGCGAACCTACGAGCAGTACTTC. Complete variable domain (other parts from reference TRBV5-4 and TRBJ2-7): ETGVTQSPTHLIKTRGQQVTLRCSSQSGHNTVSWYQQALGQGPQFIFQYYREEENGRGNFPPRFSGLQFPNYSSELNVNALELDDSALYLCASSGGRGRTYEQYFGPGTRLTVT.